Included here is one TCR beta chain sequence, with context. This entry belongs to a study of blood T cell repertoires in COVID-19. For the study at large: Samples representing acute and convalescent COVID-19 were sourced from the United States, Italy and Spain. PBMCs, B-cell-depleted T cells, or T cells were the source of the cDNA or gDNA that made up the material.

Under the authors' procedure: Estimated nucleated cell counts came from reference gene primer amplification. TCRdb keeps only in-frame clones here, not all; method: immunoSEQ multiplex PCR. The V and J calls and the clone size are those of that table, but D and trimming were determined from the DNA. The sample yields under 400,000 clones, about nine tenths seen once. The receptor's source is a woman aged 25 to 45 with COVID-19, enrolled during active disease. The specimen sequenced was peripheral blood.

The CDR3 DNA reads TGTGCCAGCACGGGGAACGCCCCAGATACGCAGTATTTT. The encoded protein is CASTGNAPDTQYF. V usage is TRBV6-5 and J usage is TRBJ2-3; D may be TRBD2 (5 bases). Trimming removed 7 bases at V and 4 bases at J, with 12 bases between. Germline-derived CDR1 and CDR2 are MNHEY and SVGAGI. The CDR3 spans 13 residues.